Below, 15 T cell receptor beta chains from the same sample are listed, as sequenced in a study of cytomegalovirus exposure and HLA in healthy donors. PCR primers comprised 60 Vbeta and 13 Jbeta primers. Here immunoSEQ multiplex PCR was the method, and the copy in TCRdb shows in-frame clones only, minus some. The sample includes 130,000 to 150,000 clones, approximately 83% of them seen just once. The sequenced sample was PBMCs. Receptors were obtained from a woman between 40 and 50 years old in good health and CMV-seronegative.

V is TRBV7-9 and J is TRBJ2-1, with 15 bases that match TRBD2. Germline CDR1 SEHNR, CDR2 FQNEAQ (reference sequence). This CDR3 is built from 18 residues. The V segment lost 4 bases and the J segment 4 bases; nucleotides outside the gene matches: 8. DNA for the CDR3: TGTGCCAGCAGCTCTCTTACCGGACTAGCGGGGGGGTACAATGAGCAGTTCTTC. Translating gives CASSSLTGLAGGYNEQFF.

CDR3 sequence: CSVDLDRGYGYTF. CDR3 nucleotides: TGCAGCGTTGACCTGGACAGGGGCTATGGCTACACCTTC. The gene calls are TRBV29-1 and TRBJ1-2, with 9 nucleotides matching TRBD1. CDR1 is SQVTM, CDR2 ANQGSEA, per germline. Losses at the gene ends were 3 bases for V and 4 bases for J; bases not matched to a gene: 3. This CDR3 comprises 13 residues.

This chain uses TRBV5-1 with TRBJ1-1; 8 bases agree with TRBD1. V lost 4 bases to trimming and J lost 0 bases; unmatched junction nucleotides: 8. From germline, CDR1 is SGHRS and CDR2 YFSETQ. The CDR3 consists of 16 residues. This chain's CDR3 is CASSPWRTGMNTEAFF. The CDR3 DNA reads as TGCGCCAGCAGCCCCTGGAGGACAGGGATGAACACTGAAGCTTTCTTT.

This clone came up a few times. V is TRBV28 and J is TRBJ1-1, with D perhaps TRBD1 (6 bases). Deletions cut 4 bases from V and 3 bases from J, with 18 bases between. This CDR3 is built from 16 residues. Germline V CDR1 and CDR2: MDHEN, SYDVKM. This chain's CDR3 is CASSSAGTLKDTEAFF. CDR3 nucleotides: TGTGCCAGCAGTTCCGCCGGGACACTTAAGGACACTGAAGCTTTCTTT.

This clone was picked up a small number of times. The rearrangement uses TRBV2 and TRBJ1-3; D remains ambiguous. This CDR3 contains 13 residues. Trimming took 7 bases from V and 4 from J, leaving 11 bases between them. Germline CDR1 is SNHLY and CDR2 is FYNNEI. In DNA form, the CDR3 reads TGTGCCAGCACTTCAGTCGCAGGAAACACCATATATTTT. This codes for CASTSVAGNTIYF.

The chain has TRBV28 and TRBJ2-7; D not certain. Germline V lookup: CDR1 MDHEN, CDR2 SYDVKM. Trimming removed 2 bases from V and 0 bases from J, with 5 bases in between. This CDR3 is built from 13 residues. The CDR3, as DNA: TGTGCCAGCAGTTTACACAGCTCCTACGAGCAGTACTTC. As protein: CASSLHSSYEQYF.

This chain connects TRBV6-6 to TRBJ2-2, with 9 bases fitting TRBD2. CDR1 MNHNY and CDR2 SVGAGI come from the germline V gene (reference sequence). With V trimmed by 5 bases and J by 5 bases, 3 bases remained unmatched. CDR3 length equals 14 residues. The CDR3 is CASSSGGLTGELFF. The CDR3 DNA sequence: TGTGCCAGCAGTAGCGGGGGGCTGACCGGGGAGCTGTTTTTT.

V gene TRBV5-5 combines with J gene TRBJ1-1, with 10 positions matching TRBD1. The CDR3 runs to 15 residues. The germline gives CDR1 SGHKS, CDR2 YYEKEE (reference sequence). V trimming: 2 bases; J trimming: 3 bases; junction bases outside the gene matches: 4. The CDR3 nucleotides are TGTGCCAGCAGCTTTATTGGGACAGGGGACACTGAAGCTTTCTTT. Amino acid sequence: CASSFIGTGDTEAFF.

On this clone itself: Other nucleotide sequences in the sample specify the same CDR3. The rearrangement uses TRBV18 and TRBJ2-3; 8 bases are a match to TRBD2. CDR1 is KGHSH and CDR2 is LQKENI in the germline V gene. This CDR3 region has 15 residues. V shed 6 bases, J shed 0 bases, and the junction held 5 bases outside the gene matches. The DNA of the CDR3 is TGTGCCAGCTCCCCGGCTAGCGGGAGCACAGATACGCAGTATTTT. Encoded protein: CASSPASGSTDTQYF. Supplemented by reference TRBV18 and TRBJ2-3, the full variable domain reads NAGVMQNPRHLVRRRGQEARLRCSPMKGHSHVYWYRQLPEEGLKFMVYLQKENIIDESGMPKERFSAEFPKEGPSILRIQQVVRGDSAAYFCASSPASGSTDTQYFGPGTRLTVL.

The V call is TRBV2, the J call TRBJ2-5; maybe TRBD2 (6 bases). CDR3 length: 15 residues. In germline, CDR1 is SNHLY, CDR2 FYNNEI. V was shortened by 0 bases and J by 2 bases, with 10 bases between the two germline ends. For the CDR3, the DNA is TGTGCCAGCAGTGAAGCGCTGGGACTTCAAGAGACCCAGTACTTC. It translates to CASSEALGLQETQYF. Supplemented by reference TRBV2 and TRBJ2-5, the full variable domain reads EPEVTQTPSHQVTQMGQEVILRCVPISNHLYFYWYRQILGQKVEFLVSFYNNEISEKSEIFDDQFSVERPDGSNFTLKIRSTKLEDSAMYFCASSEALGLQETQYFGPGTRLLVL.

This chain uses TRBV5-1 with TRBJ2-1, with 10 nucleotides matching TRBD1. CDR3 length: 16 amino acids. CDR1 and CDR2 (germline): SGHRS, YFSETQ. V was clipped by 4 bases and J by 7 bases; unmatched bases: 11. CDR3 in amino acids: CASSPMDRGGRNEQFF. The CDR3 nucleotides are TGCGCCAGCAGCCCAATGGACAGGGGGGGTCGGAATGAGCAGTTCTTC.

V gene TRBV23-1 combines with J gene TRBJ2-7; tentatively, D is TRBD2 (6 bases). TRBV23-1 has ORF status, its function being uncertain. Trimming stripped 0 bases from V and 2 bases from J, with 23 bases between. The CDR3 totals 19 residues. The CDR3 region has the DNA TGCGCCAGCAGTCAATCGCGCCTCCCGGGAGCCCTGGCGACCTACGAGCAGTACTTC. This translates into CASSQSRLPGALATYEQYF.

The chain combines TRBV28 with TRBJ2-7, with D unresolved. The germline gives CDR1 MDHEN, CDR2 SYDVKM. This CDR3 has 14 residues. The CDR3 nucleotides read TGTGCAACCTTCGCCCTCATCGGAGCCTACGAGCAGTACTTC. Residues: CATFALIGAYEQYF.

This chain uses TRBV27 with TRBJ1-2, with D perhaps matching TRBD1 (5 bases). This CDR3 has 13 residues. With 4 bases removed from V and 8 bases from J, the gap between germline ends came to 14 bases. Looked up from germline, CDR1 is MNHEY and CDR2 is SMNVEV (reference sequence). In nucleotides, the CDR3 is TGTGCCAGCAGTTCAGGGCATTTGAACGGCTACACCTTC. Residues: CASSSGHLNGYTF.

The genes are TRBV5-1 and TRBJ2-1; weak D call: TRBD1 (7 bases). The germline V gene encodes CDR1 SGHRS and CDR2 YFSETQ. Deletions cut 3 bases from V and 9 bases from J, with 16 bases between. The CDR3 has 14 amino acids. The DNA of the CDR3 is TGCGCCAGCAGCTCAGGGACAGCGGGTGGTGAGCAGTTCTTC. Residues: CASSSGTAGGEQFF.